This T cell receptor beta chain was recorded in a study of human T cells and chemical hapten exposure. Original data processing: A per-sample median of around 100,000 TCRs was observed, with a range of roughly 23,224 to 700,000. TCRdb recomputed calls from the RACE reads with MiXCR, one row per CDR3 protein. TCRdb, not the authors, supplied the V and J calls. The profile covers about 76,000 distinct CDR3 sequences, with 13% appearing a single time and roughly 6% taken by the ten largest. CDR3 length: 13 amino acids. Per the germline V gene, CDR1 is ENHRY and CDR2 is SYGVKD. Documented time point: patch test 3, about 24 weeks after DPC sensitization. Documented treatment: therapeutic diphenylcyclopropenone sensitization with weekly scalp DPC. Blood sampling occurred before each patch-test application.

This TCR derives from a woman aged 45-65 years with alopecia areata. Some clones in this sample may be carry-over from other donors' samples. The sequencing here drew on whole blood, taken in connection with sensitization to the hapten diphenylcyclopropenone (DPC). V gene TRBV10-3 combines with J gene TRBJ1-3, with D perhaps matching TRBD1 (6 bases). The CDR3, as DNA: TGTGGGGGGGCCGGAAACTCTGGAAACACCATATATTTT. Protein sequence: CGGAGNSGNTIYF.